The 4 T cell receptor beta chains in this list originate from one sample, sequenced in a study of blood T cell repertoires in COVID-19. Repertoires were generated with immunoSEQ multiplex PCR, while TCRdb's copy carries only in-frame clones and drops some. The sample records 300,000 to 450,000 clones, more than 75% being singletons. The sequenced sample consisted of peripheral blood. The receptors were gathered from a human donor with acute or convalescent COVID-19. The donor label of this sample is uncertain.

The gene calls are TRBV2 and TRBJ2-1; D gene ambiguous. This CDR3 spans 13 amino acids. CDR1 is SNHLY, CDR2 FYNNEI, per germline. The V and J ends lost 6 bases and 4 bases respectively, with 10 bases between them. This CDR3 reads CASRSLRYNEQFF. CDR3 sequence (DNA): TGTGCCAGCAGATCACTACGATACAATGAGCAGTTCTTC.

A few counts support this clone. The V gene is TRBV5-1, the J gene TRBJ1-3; 10 bases are a match to TRBD1. The germline V gene encodes CDR1 SGHRS and CDR2 YFSETQ. CDR3 length: 17 residues. The ends lost 3 bases at V and 0 bases at J; junction bases unmatched: 6. The CDR3 region has the DNA TGCGCCAGCAGCTCCGGGACAGGGGCTAACTCTGGAAACACCATATATTTT. Protein sequence: CASSSGTGANSGNTIYF.

The rearrangement links TRBV5-6 to TRBJ2-7; tentatively, D is TRBD2 (6 bases). The CDR3 totals 14 residues. Trimming took 2 bases from V and 5 from J, leaving 14 bases between them. Germline-derived CDR1 and CDR2 are SGHDT and YYEEEE. CDR3 sequence: CASSFGLQAHEQYF. The DNA for the CDR3 is TGTGCCAGCAGCTTCGGACTACAGGCCCACGAGCAGTACTTC.

The chain joins TRBV18 to TRBJ1-4; tentative D call: TRBD1 (6 bases). Trimming cost V 6 bases and J 0 bases, with 17 bases left between them. This CDR3 has 17 amino acids. The germline gives CDR1 KGHSH, CDR2 LQKENI. This CDR3 is CASSDSRGDATNEKLFF. CDR3 DNA: TGTGCCAGCTCGGACAGTCGTGGGGACGCAACTAATGAAAAACTGTTTTTT.